This TCR beta chain was identified in a study of cytomegalovirus exposure and HLA in healthy donors. Note on this clone: The antigen is not known.

The CDR3 has 11 residues. V lost 7 bases to trimming and J lost 1 base, with 7 bases between them. Germline lookup yields CDR1 DFQATT and CDR2 SNEGSKA (reference sequence). Study outcomes and limitations: The classifier was said to identify cytomegalovirus status with high specificity and sensitivity. Later analysis placed DRB1 highest and HLA-C lowest in TCR association rates, which differed by HLA locus.

Vbeta (60) and Jbeta (13) primers were used in the PCR. TCRdb keeps only in-frame clones here, not all; method: immunoSEQ multiplex PCR. This sample's clone table lists roughly 190,000 clones. Everyone who donated was a healthy bone marrow donor. The sample comprised PBMCs. V and J are TRBV20-1 and TRBJ1-1; D remains unclear. This TCR was recovered from a young woman in good health and CMV-seropositive. The CDR3 DNA sequence: TGCAGTGTGGAGAAGAACACTGAAGCTTTCTTT. Translating it yields CSVEKNTEAFF.